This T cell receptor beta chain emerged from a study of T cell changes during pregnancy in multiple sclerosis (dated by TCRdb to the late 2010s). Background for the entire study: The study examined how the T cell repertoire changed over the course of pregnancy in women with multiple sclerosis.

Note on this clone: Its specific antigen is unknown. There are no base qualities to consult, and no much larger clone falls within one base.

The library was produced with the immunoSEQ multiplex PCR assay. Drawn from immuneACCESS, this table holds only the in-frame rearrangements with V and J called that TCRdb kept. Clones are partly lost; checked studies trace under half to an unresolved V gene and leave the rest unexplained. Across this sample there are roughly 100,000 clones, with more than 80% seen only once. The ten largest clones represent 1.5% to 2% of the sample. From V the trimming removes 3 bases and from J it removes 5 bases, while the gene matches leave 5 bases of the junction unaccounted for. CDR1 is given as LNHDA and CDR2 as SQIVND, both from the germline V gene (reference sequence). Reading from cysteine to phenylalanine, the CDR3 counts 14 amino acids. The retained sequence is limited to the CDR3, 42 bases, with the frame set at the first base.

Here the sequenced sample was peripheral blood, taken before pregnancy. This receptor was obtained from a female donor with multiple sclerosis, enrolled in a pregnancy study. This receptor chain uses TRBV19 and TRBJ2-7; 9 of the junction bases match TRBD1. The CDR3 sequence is CASSITGGGNEQYF. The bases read TGTGCCAGTAGTATTACAGGGGGCGGGAACGAGCAGTACTTC. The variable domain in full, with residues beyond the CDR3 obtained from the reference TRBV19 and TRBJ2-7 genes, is DGGITQSPKYLFRKEGQNVTLSCEQNLNHDAMYWYRQDPGQGLRLIYYSQIVNDFQKGDIAEGYSVSREKKESFPLTVTSAQKNPTAFYLCASSITGGGNEQYFGPGTRLTVT.